This record covers a single T cell receptor (beta chain). Its antigen is still unknown. This specimen belongs to a study of cytomegalovirus exposure and HLA in healthy donors. It was with 60 Vbeta and 13 Jbeta primers that the PCR ran. In the study's own analysis: Tens of millions of unique TCR beta chains, some 9.9 million of them shared, were counted by a later analysis. Some clones are missing from TCRdb's copy, which holds only in-frame ones; the method was immunoSEQ multiplex PCR. For V, J and clone size, that table is used; D and trimming come from the DNA. Of approximately 110,000 clones in the sample, about 80% were seen once. Study-wide findings and caveats: In a later analysis, TCR beta V- and J-gene trimming showed a link to a missense DCLRE1C variant.

Trimming left V 5 bases short and J 9 bases short, with 17 bases between. Germline loops: CDR1 PRHDT, CDR2 FYEKMQ (reference sequence). This CDR3 is built from 14 residues. The sample taken for sequencing was PBMCs. The chain employs TRBV13 and TRBJ2-1; no reliable D call. The TCR comes from a man aged 25 to 45 in good health and CMV-seronegative. For the CDR3, the DNA is TGTGCCAGCAGCAACCTGACGAGTAGAGGTGAGCAGTTCTTC. This codes for CASSNLTSRGEQFF.